This is a list of T cell receptor beta chains from one sample in a study of T cell changes during pregnancy in multiple sclerosis. Libraries were prepared by immunoSEQ multiplex PCR; TCRdb keeps only in-frame clonotypes and omits some of them. This sample carries 79,000 or so clones, less than 95% of them seen once, and the ten largest clones take around 2%. The input for sequencing was peripheral blood, taken in the first trimester of pregnancy. These receptors came from a female donor in good health, enrolled as a control in a pregnancy study. Each CDR3 is given with its conserved first and last residue. Fields, in order: clone size, D gene, J gene, V gene, CDR3 protein, CDR3 DNA. A D gene is named only where the DNA matches it firmly. Part of the rows lack a size; the others show once, few, many or a class for expanded clones.

abundance: NA
d_gene: TRBD2
j_gene: TRBJ2-5
v_gene: TRBV7-2
CDR3aa: CASSLALAGGEETQYF
CDR3nt: TGTGCCAGCAGCTTAGCTCTAGCGGGGGGGGAAGAGACCCAGTACTTC

abundance: NA
d_gene: TRBD1
j_gene: TRBJ2-7
v_gene: TRBV19
CDR3aa: CASSTRQGTYEQYF
CDR3nt: TGTGCCAGTAGTACTCGACAGGGGACCTACGAGCAGTACTTC

abundance: few
d_gene: NA
j_gene: TRBJ1-1
v_gene: TRBV29-1
CDR3aa: CSVGQDSNTEAFF
CDR3nt: TGCAGCGTTGGGCAAGATTCGAACACTGAAGCTTTCTTT

abundance: NA
d_gene: NA
j_gene: TRBJ1-2
v_gene: TRBV29-1
CDR3aa: CSVDGGRSYGYTF
CDR3nt: TGCAGCGTTGACGGCGGTCGAAGCTATGGCTACACCTTC

abundance: NA
d_gene: TRBD1
j_gene: TRBJ1-2
v_gene: TRBV6-1
CDR3aa: CASSNTLGQGSGYTF
CDR3nt: TGTGCCAGCAGTAATACCTTGGGACAGGGGTCAGGCTACACCTTC

abundance: NA
d_gene: NA
j_gene: TRBJ1-2
v_gene: TRBV5-6
CDR3aa: CASSLAAPNEGYGYTF
CDR3nt: TGTGCCAGCAGCTTGGCCGCTCCGAATGAGGGATATGGCTACACCTTC

abundance: NA
d_gene: TRBD1
j_gene: TRBJ1-2
v_gene: TRBV4-2
CDR3aa: CASSQTGTGGSNYGYTF
CDR3nt: TGTGCCAGCAGCCAAACCGGGACAGGGGGCTCTAACTATGGCTACACCTTC

abundance: NA
d_gene: NA
j_gene: TRBJ1-5
v_gene: TRBV15
CDR3aa: CATRPTGLQPQHF
CDR3nt: TGTGCCACCAGGCCTACAGGGCTACAGCCCCAGCATTTT

abundance: NA
d_gene: NA
j_gene: TRBJ2-1
v_gene: TRBV5-1
CDR3aa: CASSSTARYNEQFF
CDR3nt: TGCGCCAGCAGCTCGACAGCTAGGTACAATGAGCAGTTCTTC

abundance: NA
d_gene: NA
j_gene: TRBJ2-1
v_gene: TRBV5-1
CDR3aa: CASSLDSGPYNEQFF
CDR3nt: TGCGCCAGCAGCTTGGATAGCGGACCTTACAATGAGCAGTTCTTC

abundance: NA
d_gene: NA
j_gene: TRBJ1-2
v_gene: TRBV2
CDR3aa: CASSRGDGYTF
CDR3nt: TGTGCCAGCAGCAGGGGAGATGGCTACACCTTC

abundance: few
d_gene: TRBD1
j_gene: TRBJ1-6
v_gene: TRBV10-3
CDR3aa: CAIRDSNPHNSPLHF
CDR3nt: TGTGCCATCCGGGACAGCAACCCACATAATTCACCCCTCCACTTT

abundance: NA
d_gene: NA
j_gene: TRBJ1-5
v_gene: TRBV6-6
CDR3aa: CASRNPGSNQPQHF
CDR3nt: TGTGCCAGCAGGAACCCAGGCAGCAATCAGCCCCAGCATTTT

abundance: NA
d_gene: TRBD1
j_gene: TRBJ1-4
v_gene: TRBV29-1
CDR3aa: CSVSGGTNEKLFF
CDR3nt: TGCAGCGTCTCAGGGGGCACGAATGAAAAACTGTTTTTT

abundance: NA
d_gene: TRBD1
j_gene: TRBJ1-5
v_gene: TRBV6-1
CDR3aa: CASSDTGEYQPQHF
CDR3nt: TGTGCCAGCAGCGACACAGGGGAGTATCAGCCCCAGCATTTT

abundance: NA
d_gene: NA
j_gene: TRBJ2-7
v_gene: TRBV18
CDR3aa: CASSPDTTVYEQYF
CDR3nt: TGTGCCAGCTCACCCGACACGACGGTCTACGAGCAGTACTTC

abundance: NA
d_gene: TRBD1
j_gene: TRBJ2-7
v_gene: TRBV7-9
CDR3aa: CASSLGQGLSYEQYF
CDR3nt: TGTGCCAGCAGCCTAGGACAGGGGTTATCCTACGAGCAGTACTTC

abundance: NA
d_gene: NA
j_gene: TRBJ1-1
v_gene: TRBV4-3
CDR3aa: CASSQGWGPDTEAFF
CDR3nt: TGCGCCAGCAGCCAAGGGTGGGGGCCCGACACTGAAGCTTTCTTT

abundance: NA
d_gene: TRBD2
j_gene: TRBJ2-7
v_gene: TRBV7-2
CDR3aa: CASRIAGGHEQYF
CDR3nt: TGTGCCAGCAGGATAGCGGGGGGTCACGAGCAGTACTTC

abundance: NA
d_gene: TRBD2
j_gene: TRBJ2-1
v_gene: TRBV4-1
CDR3aa: CASSQDGLAVSEQFF
CDR3nt: TGCGCCAGCAGCCAAGATGGACTAGCGGTTTCTGAGCAGTTCTTC

abundance: NA
d_gene: NA
j_gene: TRBJ1-1
v_gene: TRBV11-3
CDR3aa: CASSLYEDSTEAFF
CDR3nt: TGTGCCAGCAGCTTATATGAAGACTCCACTGAAGCTTTCTTT

abundance: NA
d_gene: TRBD1
j_gene: TRBJ1-4
v_gene: TRBV4-1
CDR3aa: CASSQGNRGNEKLFF
CDR3nt: TGCGCCAGCAGCCAAGGTAACAGGGGGAATGAAAAACTGTTTTTT

abundance: NA
d_gene: NA
j_gene: TRBJ2-7
v_gene: TRBV2
CDR3aa: CASSEWEYEQYF
CDR3nt: TGTGCCAGCAGTGAATGGGAGTACGAGCAGTACTTC

abundance: NA
d_gene: NA
j_gene: TRBJ1-2
v_gene: TRBV19
CDR3aa: CASSIPGSGYGYTF
CDR3nt: TGTGCCAGTAGTATTCCAGGGTCGGGCTATGGCTACACCTTC

abundance: NA
d_gene: TRBD1
j_gene: TRBJ2-1
v_gene: TRBV7-2
CDR3aa: CASSRDIGTGYNEQFF
CDR3nt: TGTGCCAGCAGCCGCGACATCGGGACAGGGTACAATGAGCAGTTCTTC

abundance: NA
d_gene: TRBD1
j_gene: TRBJ1-4
v_gene: TRBV7-9
CDR3aa: CASSRGVTGTSTNEKLFF
CDR3nt: TGTGCCAGCAGTAGAGGGGTGACAGGGACATCCACTAATGAAAAACTGTTTTTT

abundance: NA
d_gene: TRBD1
j_gene: TRBJ1-2
v_gene: TRBV28
CDR3aa: CASSEQTGNGYTF
CDR3nt: TGTGCCAGCAGTGAACAGACAGGGAATGGCTACACCTTC

abundance: NA
d_gene: NA
j_gene: TRBJ1-5
v_gene: TRBV28
CDR3aa: CASSLRTPLGQPQHF
CDR3nt: TGTGCCAGCAGTTTAAGGACACCTTTAGGTCAGCCCCAGCATTTT